The 11 T cell receptor beta chains listed next were all sequenced from one sample in a study of control samples from healthy donors and cancer patients. Repertoires were generated with immunoSEQ multiplex PCR, while TCRdb's copy carries only in-frame clones and drops some. The profile shows about 140,000 clones, more than 90% of them singletons. Sequencing was performed on blood. The receptors shown here come from a man between 25 and 39 years old in good health.

V usage is TRBV19 and J usage is TRBJ2-7; 9 nucleotides agree with TRBD1. This CDR3 has 14 residues. With 5 bases clipped from V and 4 bases from J, the junction kept 6 bases outside the gene matches. Germline CDR1 is LNHDA and CDR2 is SQIVND (reference sequence). This CDR3 is CASSGRDRVYEQYF. The CDR3 nucleotides are TGTGCCAGTAGTGGCCGGGACAGGGTATACGAGCAGTACTTC.

In nucleotides, the CDR3 is TGTGCCAGCAGCTTAGTCGCTAGCGGGAGGCCGGGGGAGACCCAGTACTTC. Protein sequence: CASSLVASGRPGETQYF. This chain connects TRBV7-6 to TRBJ2-5; 11 positions match TRBD2. The CDR3 length is 17 residues. Per the germline V gene, CDR1 is SGHVS and CDR2 is FNYEAQ. The J segment lost 5 bases and the V segment lost 1 base, leaving 9 bases of the junction unmatched.

The table lists this clone with a count of one. The chain joins TRBV2 to TRBJ2-7; TRBD2 is a possible D gene (5 bases). V was clipped by 4 bases and J by 2 bases, with 15 bases between them. CDR3 size: 15 residues. Per the germline V gene, CDR1 is SNHLY and CDR2 is FYNNEI. The CDR3 DNA follows: TGTGCCAGCAGTGGGACTGAAGGCTTAGCCTACGAGCAGTACTTC. Protein: CASSGTEGLAYEQYF.

This chain uses TRBV12-3 or TRBV12-4 with TRBJ2-2; D is unclear. This CDR3 region has 12 residues. V was trimmed by 4 bases and J by 6 bases, leaving 6 bases between them. CDR3 residues: CASSSSSGELFF. The CDR3 DNA sequence: TGTGCCAGCAGTTCGAGCTCCGGGGAGCTGTTTTTT.

V and J are TRBV28 and TRBJ1-2, with TRBD1 matching over 8 bases. The germline gives CDR1 MDHEN, CDR2 SYDVKM. The J segment lost 4 bases and the V segment lost 3 bases, leaving 13 bases of the junction unmatched. The CDR3 has 17 residues. CDR3 protein: CASSFPQYRGKSYGYTF. The CDR3 DNA sequence: TGTGCCAGCAGTTTCCCCCAGTACAGGGGGAAGAGCTATGGCTACACCTTC.

The chain is built from TRBV7-8 and TRBJ2-1, with D perhaps TRBD1 (6 bases). The CDR3 has 15 amino acids. Germline CDR1 and CDR2: SGHVS and FQNEAQ. Trimming took off 5 bases at V and 1 base at J, with 12 bases between the two ends. The DNA of the CDR3 is TGTGCCAGCAGCCCCAGGGGTGGGTCCTACAATGAGCAGTTCTTC. This gives the protein CASSPRGGSYNEQFF.

The chain combines TRBV18 with TRBJ2-5, with a possible D match to TRBD1 (6 bases). Looked up from germline, CDR1 is KGHSH and CDR2 is LQKENI. The V end was cut by 3 bases, the J end by 0 bases, with 8 bases between. CDR3 size: 14 residues. The CDR3 nucleotides read TGTGCCAGCTCACCTAGACAGGACCAAGAGACCCAGTACTTC. It encodes CASSPRQDQETQYF.

The rearrangement joins TRBV19 to TRBJ1-4; no definite D call. The germline CDR1 and CDR2 sequences are LNHDA and SQIVND (reference sequence). V lost 3 bases and J 2 bases, leaving 13 bases between the germline ends. The CDR3 spans 16 residues. The CDR3 region is CASSIFLGLTNEKLFF. The CDR3 coding sequence is TGTGCCAGTAGTATTTTTCTAGGGCTCACTAATGAAAAACTGTTTTTT.

This clone was observed once. The chain is built from TRBV28 and TRBJ1-5, with D perhaps matching TRBD1 (6 bases). CDR3 length: 15 amino acids. Per germline, CDR1 MDHEN and CDR2 SYDVKM. Trimming cost V 4 bases and J 5 bases, with 15 bases left between them. The CDR3 loop is CASSSLGGAYQPQHF. Here the CDR3 DNA reads TGTGCCAGCAGTTCGCTCGGGGGCGCCTATCAGCCCCAGCATTTT.

The gene calls are TRBV14 and TRBJ2-5, with 8 bases fitting TRBD2. The J segment lost 5 bases and the V segment lost 0 bases, leaving 8 bases of the junction unmatched. The CDR3 covers 16 residues. Germline V CDR1 and CDR2: SGHDN, FVKESK. CDR3 region: CASSQDGAGRVETQYF. The DNA for the CDR3 is TGTGCCAGCAGCCAAGACGGCGCCGGGAGGGTGGAGACCCAGTACTTC.

V is TRBV6-5 and J is TRBJ1-1, with 7 bases matching TRBD1. The V and J ends lost 5 bases and 7 bases, in that order; junction bases with no gene match: 7. Germline V gene sequence: CDR1 MNHEY, CDR2 SVGAGI. The CDR3 length is 13 residues. CDR3 sequence: CASSKDRYFEAFF. For the CDR3, the DNA is TGTGCCAGCAGTAAGGACAGGTACTTTGAAGCTTTCTTT.